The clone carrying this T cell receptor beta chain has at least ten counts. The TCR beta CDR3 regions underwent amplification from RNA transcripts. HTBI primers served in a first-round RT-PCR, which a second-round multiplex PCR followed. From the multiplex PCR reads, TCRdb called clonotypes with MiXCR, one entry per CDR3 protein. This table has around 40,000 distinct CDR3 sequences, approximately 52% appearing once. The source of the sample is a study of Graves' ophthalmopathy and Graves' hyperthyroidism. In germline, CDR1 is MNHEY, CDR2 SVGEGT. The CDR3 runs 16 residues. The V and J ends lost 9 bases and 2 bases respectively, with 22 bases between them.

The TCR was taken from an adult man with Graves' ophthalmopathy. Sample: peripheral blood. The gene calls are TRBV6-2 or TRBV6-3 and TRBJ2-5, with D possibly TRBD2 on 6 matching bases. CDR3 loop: CASDDGPRGEQETQYF. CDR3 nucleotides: TGTGCCAGTGACGACGGGCCGCGGGGCGAGCAAGAGACCCAGTACTTC.